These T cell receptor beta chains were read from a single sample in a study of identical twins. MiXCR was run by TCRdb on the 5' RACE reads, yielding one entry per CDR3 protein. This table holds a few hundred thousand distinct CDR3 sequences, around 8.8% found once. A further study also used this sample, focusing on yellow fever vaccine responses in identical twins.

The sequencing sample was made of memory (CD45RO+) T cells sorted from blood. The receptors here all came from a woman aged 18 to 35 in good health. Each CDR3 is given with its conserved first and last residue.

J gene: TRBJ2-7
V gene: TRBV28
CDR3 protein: CASSLPLSGRGEQYF

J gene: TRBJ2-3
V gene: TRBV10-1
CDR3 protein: CASSESMGLAGARRDTQYF

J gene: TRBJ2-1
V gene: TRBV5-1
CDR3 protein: CASSPTSGGLYNEQFF

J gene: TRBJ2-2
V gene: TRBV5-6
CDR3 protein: CASSLWTANTGELFF

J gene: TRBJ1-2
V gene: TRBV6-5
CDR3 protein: CASSHPLRQGTYGYTF

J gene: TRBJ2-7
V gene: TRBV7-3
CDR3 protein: CASSPAGGNSYEQYF

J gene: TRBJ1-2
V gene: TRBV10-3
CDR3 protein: CAISESLGVGYTF

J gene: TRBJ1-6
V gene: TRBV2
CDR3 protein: CASLTRDDNSPLHF

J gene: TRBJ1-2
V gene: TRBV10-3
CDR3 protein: CAISEDGMMPRGYTF

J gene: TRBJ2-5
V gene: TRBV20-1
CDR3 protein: CSARGDYQETQYF

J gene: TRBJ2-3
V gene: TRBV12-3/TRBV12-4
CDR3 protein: CATSSLAGGPDTQYF

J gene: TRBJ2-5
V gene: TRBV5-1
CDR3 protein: CASSLAGSTQETQYF

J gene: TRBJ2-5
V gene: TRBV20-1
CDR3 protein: CSAGGPGRQETQYF

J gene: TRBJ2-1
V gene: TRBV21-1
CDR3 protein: CASSKPTGQGGTGLLDNEQFF

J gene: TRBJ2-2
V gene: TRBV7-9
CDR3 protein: CALGQGNTGELFF

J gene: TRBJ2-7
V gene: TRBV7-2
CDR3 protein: CASSLGTSGSKGEQYF

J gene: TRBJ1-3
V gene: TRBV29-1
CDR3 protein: CSVGADSGNTIYF

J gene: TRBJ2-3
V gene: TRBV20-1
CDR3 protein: CSARDPRGGTQYF

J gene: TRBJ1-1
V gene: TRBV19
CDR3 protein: CASSIGLSNTEAFF

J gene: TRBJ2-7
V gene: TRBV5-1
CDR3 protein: CASSFGARQDYYEQYF

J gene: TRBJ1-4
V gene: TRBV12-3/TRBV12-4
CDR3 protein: CASSLRINEKLFF

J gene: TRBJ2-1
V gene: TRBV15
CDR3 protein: CATSGGTSGSNEQFF

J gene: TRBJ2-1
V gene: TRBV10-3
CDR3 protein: CAITRTSGRDEQFF